Listed here is a single T cell receptor (beta chain). Its antigen is not identified. Every TCR library consumed roughly 4,000 ng of total RNA. From its re-call of the 5' RACE reads, TCRdb lists each CDR3 protein once, without DNA. In all, the sample yields around 190,000 distinct CDR3 sequences. Total RNA isolation used whole blood (no T cell sorting was performed). Germline-derived CDR1 and CDR2 are LNHNV and YYDKDF (reference sequence). The CDR3 has 17 amino acids. The data are from a study of monozygotic twins with inflammatory bowel disease. Study outcomes and limitations: IBD patients shared fewer clonotypes with other individuals than healthy twins, especially patients with disease activity signs.

The chain has TRBV15 and TRBJ2-1; the TCRdb D gene call, TRBD1, has no DNA to confirm it. The sequenced sample consisted of blood. This receptor was obtained from a human donor with ulcerative colitis or Crohn's disease, or a healthy co-twin of an affected twin (not recorded which). This CDR3 reads CATSRDPAGLGGNEQFF.